Given below is one T cell receptor (beta chain) in context. What it recognizes is unknown. As to treatment: over 15 received Ad26.COV2.S at low or high dose, single or two shots; about 5 received placebo; per-sample allocation not given. The samples date from day 63 after the first vaccine or placebo injection. This sample was taken from a study of Ad26.COV2.S vaccination and SARS-CoV-2 variants. Study summary: Ad26.COV2.S was injected intramuscularly once or twice, 56 days apart. Findings and limits, study-wide: The study found similar non-spike TCR breadth in vaccine and placebo recipients. Spike-specific TCR breadth in vaccine recipients exceeded that seen in placebo recipients.

CDR1 and CDR2 (germline): MGHRA, YSYEKL. The V segment lost 5 bases and the J segment 4 bases; nucleotides outside the gene matches: 0. The CDR3 sequence is 14 residues long. Using immunoSEQ multiplex PCR, the repertoire was profiled, and TCRdb retains in-frame clones only, with some absent. The sample has roughly 450,000 clones, around nine tenths seen once. The genes are TRBV4-1 and TRBJ2-7, with 15 positions matching TRBD2. The clonotype was recovered from a person between 18 and 65 years old who received the Ad26.COV2.S COVID-19 vaccine or a placebo. The material sequenced was peripheral blood, taken in a trial of Ad26.COV2.S vaccine versus placebo. The CDR3 loop reads CASSGTSGRYEQYF. CDR3 DNA sequence: TGCGCCAGCAGCGGGACTAGCGGGAGGTACGAGCAGTACTTC.